The rows below give T cell receptor beta chains drawn from one sample of a study of blood T cell repertoires in COVID-19. Data came from immunoSEQ multiplex PCR; TCRdb stores just in-frame clones and leaves some out. Seen here are approximately 390,000 clones, 80% to 90% observed once, and the top ten hold 10%. Specimen: PBMCs or T cells enriched from blood (not recorded which). All receptors come from a woman between 50 and 59 years old who had recovered from COVID-19. CDR3s include the opening cysteine and the closing phenylalanine or tryptophan. A D gene is named only where the DNA matches it firmly. A row's size may be missing; if present it is once, few, many or a size class.

size: once; V: TRBV5-1; J: TRBJ1-1; D: TRBD1; DNA: TGCGCCAGCAGCCCCCGACAGGGGGCCAGAACTGAAGCTTTCTTT; CDR3: CASSPRQGARTEAFF
size: NA; V: TRBV4-1; J: TRBJ1-1; D: NA; DNA: TGCGCCAGCAGCCAAGAACCGGGACACACCCAGAGGAACACTGAAGCTTTCTTT; CDR3: CASSQEPGHTQRNTEAFF
size: NA; V: TRBV6-2/TRBV6-3; J: TRBJ1-2; D: NA; DNA: TGTGCCAGCAGTTACTCGGATGGGCCTCCCTTCGGCTACACCTTC; CDR3: CASSYSDGPPFGYTF
size: once; V: TRBV15; J: TRBJ2-3; D: NA; DNA: TGTGCCACCAGCAGAGGGATCTTAGGGGGGGCCGCTTCGAGCACAGATACGCAGTATTTT; CDR3: CATSRGILGGAASSTDTQYF
size: NA; V: TRBV21-1; J: TRBJ2-3; D: NA; DNA: TGTGCCAGGGCTGAAAAACGGGACAGACGCACAGATACGCAGTATTTT; CDR3: CARAEKRDRRTDTQYF
size: NA; V: TRBV30; J: TRBJ1-2; D: TRBD1; DNA: TGTGCCTGGAGTGTACGACAGGGGTACGGCTACACCTTC; CDR3: CAWSVRQGYGYTF
size: NA; V: TRBV29-1; J: TRBJ1-5; D: NA; DNA: TGCAGCGTCCAAGGCGGGGATGGGGGTCAGCCCCAGCATTTT; CDR3: CSVQGGDGGQPQHF
size: NA; V: TRBV10-3; J: TRBJ1-1; D: TRBD1; DNA: TGTGCCATCAGTGATGCAGGGGGACACACTGAAGCTTTCTTT; CDR3: CAISDAGGHTEAFF
size: NA; V: TRBV4-1; J: TRBJ1-2; D: NA; DNA: TGCGCCAGCAGCCAACGAGGGAGTGGCTACACCTTC; CDR3: CASSQRGSGYTF
size: many; V: TRBV4-2; J: TRBJ2-5; D: TRBD2; DNA: TGTGCCAGCAGCCCTCGCGGGGGGGCCGGCAAAAAGACCCAGTACTTC; CDR3: CASSPRGGAGKKTQYF
size: few; V: TRBV18; J: TRBJ2-7; D: NA; DNA: TGTGCCAGCTCTTCCACTACCTCGGGGTTTTCCTACGAGCAGTACTTC; CDR3: CASSSTTSGFSYEQYF
size: NA; V: TRBV4-2; J: TRBJ2-7; D: TRBD1; DNA: TGTGCCAGCAGCCAAGATGTCGTACCCGGACAGGGGTTCTCCTACGAGCAGTACTTC; CDR3: CASSQDVVPGQGFSYEQYF
size: NA; V: TRBV4-1; J: TRBJ1-5; D: TRBD1; DNA: TGCGCCAGCAGCCAAGATGACAGGGGGGCTCAGCCCCAGCATTTT; CDR3: CASSQDDRGAQPQHF
size: NA; V: TRBV11-3; J: TRBJ2-1; D: TRBD2; DNA: TGTGCCAGCAGCTTAGGGACTAGCCCTTACAATGAGCAGTTCTTC; CDR3: CASSLGTSPYNEQFF
size: NA; V: TRBV6-5; J: TRBJ2-7; D: NA; DNA: TGTGCCAGCATGATTAGGGAGGGGGCCTACGAGCAGTACTTC; CDR3: CASMIREGAYEQYF
size: NA; V: TRBV18; J: TRBJ1-4; D: NA; DNA: TGTGCCAGCTCACCACCGTGGACAGACGATAAACTGTTTTTT; CDR3: CASSPPWTDDKLFF
size: NA; V: TRBV25-1; J: TRBJ2-3; D: NA; DNA: TGTGCCAGCGCTGGGCGGGGTCCAGATACGCAGTATTTT; CDR3: CASAGRGPDTQYF
size: NA; V: TRBV28; J: TRBJ1-1; D: TRBD1; DNA: TGTGCCAGCGTTTCGGGGGACAGACGGAACACTGAAGCTTTCTTT; CDR3: CASVSGDRRNTEAFF
size: NA; V: TRBV6-5; J: TRBJ1-2; D: TRBD1; DNA: TGTGCCAGCGGCGGGACAGGGGATGGCTACACCTTC; CDR3: CASGGTGDGYTF
size: NA; V: TRBV5-8; J: TRBJ2-2; D: TRBD1; DNA: TGTGCCAGCAGCTTGCGGTGGACAGGGTATACCGGGGAGCTGTTTTTT; CDR3: CASSLRWTGYTGELFF
size: NA; V: TRBV9; J: TRBJ2-1; D: NA; DNA: TGTGCCAGCAGCGTAGGAGTCAGGGAAGGTAATGAGCAGTTCTTC; CDR3: CASSVGVREGNEQFF
size: few; V: TRBV4-1; J: TRBJ1-3; D: NA; DNA: TGCGCCAGCAGCCTGGACACTGGAAACACCATATATTTT; CDR3: CASSLDTGNTIYF